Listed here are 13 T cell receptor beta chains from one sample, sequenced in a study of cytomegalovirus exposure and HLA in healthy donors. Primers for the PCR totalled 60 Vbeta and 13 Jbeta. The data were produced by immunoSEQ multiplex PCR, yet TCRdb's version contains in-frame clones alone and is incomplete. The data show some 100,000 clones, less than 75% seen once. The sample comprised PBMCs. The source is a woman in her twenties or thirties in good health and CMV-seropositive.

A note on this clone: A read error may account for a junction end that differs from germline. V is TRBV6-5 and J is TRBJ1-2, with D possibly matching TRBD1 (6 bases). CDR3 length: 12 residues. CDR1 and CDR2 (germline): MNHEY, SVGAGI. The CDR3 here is CASSSRGYGYPF. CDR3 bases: TGTGCCAGCAGTTCCAGGGGCTATGGCTACCCCTTC.

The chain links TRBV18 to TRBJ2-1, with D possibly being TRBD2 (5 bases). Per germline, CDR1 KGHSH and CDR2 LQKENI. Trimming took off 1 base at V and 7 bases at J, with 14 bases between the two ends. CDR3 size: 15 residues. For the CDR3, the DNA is TGTGCCAGCTCACCACAACCCATAGGCGGGAATGAGCAGTTCTTC. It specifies CASSPQPIGGNEQFF.

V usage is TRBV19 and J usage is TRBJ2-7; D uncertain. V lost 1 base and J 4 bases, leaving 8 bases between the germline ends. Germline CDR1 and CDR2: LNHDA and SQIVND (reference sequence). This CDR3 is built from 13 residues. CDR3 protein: CASSIGAFYEQYF. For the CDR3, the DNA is TGTGCCAGTAGTATAGGAGCCTTTTACGAGCAGTACTTC.

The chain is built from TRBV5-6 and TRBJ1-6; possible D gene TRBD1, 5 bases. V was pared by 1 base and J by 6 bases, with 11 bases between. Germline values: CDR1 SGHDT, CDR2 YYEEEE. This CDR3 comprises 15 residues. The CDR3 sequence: CASSLWGGRNSPLHF. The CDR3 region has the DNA TGTGCCAGCAGCTTGTGGGGGGGTCGTAATTCACCCCTCCACTTT.

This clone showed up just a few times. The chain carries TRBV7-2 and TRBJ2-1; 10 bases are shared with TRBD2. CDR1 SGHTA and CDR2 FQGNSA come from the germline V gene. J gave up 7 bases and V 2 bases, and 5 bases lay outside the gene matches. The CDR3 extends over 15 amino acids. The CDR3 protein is CASSLLAGVRNEQFF. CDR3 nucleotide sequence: TGTGCCAGCAGCTTACTAGCGGGGGTTAGGAATGAGCAGTTCTTC.

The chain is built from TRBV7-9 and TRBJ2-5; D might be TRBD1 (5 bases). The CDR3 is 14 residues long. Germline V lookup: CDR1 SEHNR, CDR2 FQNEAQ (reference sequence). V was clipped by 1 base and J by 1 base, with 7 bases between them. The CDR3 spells CASSLGGAQETQYF. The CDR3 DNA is TGTGCCAGCAGCTTAGGTGGGGCCCAAGAGACCCAGTACTTC.

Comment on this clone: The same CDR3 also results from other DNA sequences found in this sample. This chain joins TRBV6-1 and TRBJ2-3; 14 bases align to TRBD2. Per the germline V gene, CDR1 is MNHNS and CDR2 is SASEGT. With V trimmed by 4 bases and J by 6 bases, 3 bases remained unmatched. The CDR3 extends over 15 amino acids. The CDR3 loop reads CASSGLAGGPDTQYF. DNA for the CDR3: TGTGCCAGCAGTGGACTAGCGGGGGGGCCGGATACGCAGTATTTT.

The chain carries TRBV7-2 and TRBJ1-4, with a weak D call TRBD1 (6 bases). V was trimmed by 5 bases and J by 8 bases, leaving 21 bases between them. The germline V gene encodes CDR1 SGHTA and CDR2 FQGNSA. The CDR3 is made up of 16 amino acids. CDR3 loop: CASSPSRTVSREKLFF. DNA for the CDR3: TGTGCCAGCAGCCCTAGCCGGACAGTTTCGCGAGAAAAACTGTTTTTT.

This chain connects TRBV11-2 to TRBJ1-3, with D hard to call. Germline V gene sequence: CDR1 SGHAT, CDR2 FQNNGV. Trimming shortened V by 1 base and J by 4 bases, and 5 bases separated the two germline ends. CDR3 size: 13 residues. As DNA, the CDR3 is TGTGCCAGCAGCTTAGGGGAGGGAAACACCATATATTTT. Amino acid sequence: CASSLGEGNTIYF.

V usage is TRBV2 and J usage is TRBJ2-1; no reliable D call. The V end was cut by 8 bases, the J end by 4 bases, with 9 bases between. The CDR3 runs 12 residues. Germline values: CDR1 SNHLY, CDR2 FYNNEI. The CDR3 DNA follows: TGTGCCAGCGATGGCCAATACAATGAGCAGTTCTTC. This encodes CASDGQYNEQFF. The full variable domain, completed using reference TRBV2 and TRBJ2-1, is EPEVTQTPSHQVTQMGQEVILRCVPISNHLYFYWYRQILGQKVEFLVSFYNNEISEKSEIFDDQFSVERPDGSNFTLKIRSTKLEDSAMYFCASDGQYNEQFFGPGTRLTVL.

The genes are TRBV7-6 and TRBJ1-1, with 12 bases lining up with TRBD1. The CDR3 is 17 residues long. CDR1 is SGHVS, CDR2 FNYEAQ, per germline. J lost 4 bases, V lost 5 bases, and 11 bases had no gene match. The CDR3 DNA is TGTGCCAGCAGCCTCCTTTGGGACAGGGGGCCGGGCACTGAAGCTTTCTTT. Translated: CASSLLWDRGPGTEAFF.

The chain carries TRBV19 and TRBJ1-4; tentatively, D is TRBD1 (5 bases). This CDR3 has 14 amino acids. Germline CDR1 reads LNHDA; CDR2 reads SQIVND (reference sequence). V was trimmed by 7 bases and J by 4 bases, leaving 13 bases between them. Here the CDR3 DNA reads TGTGCCAGTACGGCAGGGTTCAGTAATGAAAAACTGTTTTTT. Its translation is CASTAGFSNEKLFF.

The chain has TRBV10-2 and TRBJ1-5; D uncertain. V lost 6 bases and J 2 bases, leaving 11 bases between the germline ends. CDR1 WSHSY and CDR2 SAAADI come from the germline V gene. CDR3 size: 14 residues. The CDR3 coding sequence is TGCGCCAGCAGGTTTGGGCAGGGCAATCAGCCCCAGCATTTT. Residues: CASRFGQGNQPQHF.